This T cell receptor beta chain stems from a study of regulatory T cells in long-lasting Graves disease (dated by TCRdb to about 2021). Describing the broader study: Antithyroid drugs had been taken for less than 3 months by newly diagnosed Graves' disease patients. Persistent Graves' disease patients were compared with newly diagnosed Graves' disease patients by peripheral blood TCR sequencing and RNA sequencing. The study was registered as a clinical trial and conducted in China. A total of around 35 samples underwent TCR sequencing: approximately 13 from persistent and about 20 from newly diagnosed Graves' disease patients.

The research as a whole found: Persistent disease showed preferential use of TRBV28, TRBJ1-2 and TRBJ2-5, whereas newly diagnosed disease favored TRBV20-1 and TRBJ2-1. The study examined only peripheral blood because the primary lesion, thyroid tissue, could not be accessed. Compared with newly diagnosed patients, persistent Graves' disease patients had lower TCR Shannon entropy and fewer highly expanded clones, which suggests clonal expansion. More public clonotypes were shared among persistent patients (around 2,600) than among newly diagnosed patients (under 1,000). As a limitation, the authors acknowledged that the small sample size may reduce accuracy. Sequencing and analysis were restricted to the TCR beta chain.

The time point label of this sample denotes: newly diagnosed GD, antithyroid drugs for less than 3 months. RNA was extracted from PBMCs in TRIzol for both TCR sequencing and RNA sequencing. The diagnosis of Graves' disease followed American Thyroid Association guidelines. The patients came from an endocrinology department in Xi'an, China. From each patient, approximately 9 milliliters of peripheral blood was collected into an EDTA anticoagulant tube. Ficoll Paque Plus density gradient separation was used to isolate PBMCs, and no additional T cell sorting was done. RNA quality was checked with an Agilent 2100 Bioanalyzer and agarose gel, and concentration with a NanoDrop 2000. Preparation of the library involved multiplex PCR. This sample was sequenced with an Illumina HiSeq 4000. iRepertoire HTBI primers and Arm-PCR amplification of CDR3 regions were used to construct TCR beta libraries. Before sequencing, the PCR products underwent gel purification. In the source study's methods: Gene usage analysis of CDR3 amino acid clonotypes used the approximately 62 TRBV and around 13 TRBJ segments found across samples. Filtered high-quality paired reads were merged into contigs using COPE and FqMerger. Contigs were aligned with BLAST to IMGT TRBV, TRBD and TRBJ reference genes, and CDR3 was defined per IMGT. Clonotypes above 0.1% frequency were classified as highly expanded clones. Shannon entropy served as the measure of repertoire diversity, while the Gini coefficient captured V-J evenness. Public clonotypes were defined as clonotypes shared by more than one individual. TCRdb reran the public reads through fastp at Q25 and MiXCR, keeping productive beta chains. Duplicate CDR3 protein sequences are folded into a single record with the most common DNA and genes. These V and J calls originate from TCRdb's pipeline instead of the authors' own analysis. Recorded for this sample are approximately 540,000 distinct CDR3 sequences; around 11% of them occurred a single time. The top ten clonotypes cover almost 9% of the sample.

The CDR3 sequence holds 14 residues, the cysteine and phenylalanine included. Just the 42-base CDR3 DNA is kept, in frame starting at base 1. The trim is 11 bases for V and 4 bases for J, with a gap of 20 bases between the germline ends. The CDR1 and CDR2 encoded by the germline V gene are MNHNS and SASEGT. This clonotype appeared many times. It has no known antigen specificity. No qualities accompany the bases; no much larger clone lies one base away. Separately, the same data were catalogued under a study of T cells in Graves' hyperthyroidism and ophthalmopathy. That second report states: Graves' hyperthyroidism was defined as stable when no progression to ophthalmopathy occurred over 18 months of follow-up. The hyperthyroidism patients were between 18 and 65 years old and newly diagnosed, with a disease duration of less than 2 months. Exclusion was applied to patients with uncontrolled infections, other autoimmune diseases, pregnancy or lactation. Diagnoses relied on clinical symptoms, serum thyroxine and TRAb, thyroid ultrasound and orbital computed tomography. The first round of RT-PCR for the TCR CDR3 was performed with the HTBI primer set and the Qiagen OneStep RT-PCR kit. Blood samples also contained most of the expanded thyroid clonotypes (frequency above 0.001), which suggests that blood repertoires may reflect thyroid immune responses. A model built on a 13 V-J signature distinguished ophthalmopathy from stable hyperthyroidism, reaching 85% to 90% sensitivity and 81.08% specificity in cross-validation and 80%/75% in testing. In validation, the model predicted progression to ophthalmopathy with approximately 71% sensitivity and less than 75% specificity, a median of around 6.6 months before onset. To identify distinguishing TCR V-J signatures, a discovery cohort of 90 to 100 patients was used, comprising 40 to 45 with Graves' ophthalmopathy and approximately 57 with stable Graves' hyperthyroidism. Whether ophthalmopathy could be predicted prospectively was tested in an independent validation cohort made up of about 18 hyperthyroidism patients plus 17 patients who later progressed to ophthalmopathy. The 90 to 100 discovery patients were randomly divided into training and test sets at a 7:3 ratio. Thyroid tissue and blood T-cell repertoires from six or seven Graves' hyperthyroidism patients were also compared in the study. Following sampling, methimazole starting at 30 mg daily was given to hyperthyroidism patients, and high-dose intravenous methylprednisolone was given to ophthalmopathy patients. The libraries were constructed in a second round of multiplex PCR and then size-selected and purified. Paired-end sequencing of the libraries was performed with 100 bp reads on an Illumina HiSeq2000. Raw data were processed with SOAPnuke, discarding reads with adapters, uncalled bases, mean Phred below 15, or no exact constant-primer or identifier match. COPE v1.2.5 was used to merge high-quality paired reads, and clonotypes were defined as unique nucleotide sequences. MiTCR v1.1 was used to align clonotypes to the IMGT TRBV, TRBD and TRBJ reference segments. Only V-J combinations with frequency above 0.0001, covering about 99% of repertoires, were analysed. A TCS score was defined as the ratio between F50 (clonal expansion) and ExV (chaos), using BLOSUM62-based TCRdist between CDR3 peptides within each V-J. Welch's t-statistics and random forest reduced roughly 530 V-J features to around 14, which were used in a naive Bayes classifier (R e1071). No statistical method was used to set the sample size in advance, and investigators knew the group allocation. TCR Vbeta CDR3 sequencing of fewer than 150 peripheral blood samples (roughly 43 ophthalmopathy, roughly 74 hyperthyroidism and approximately 17 progressor patients) is reported in the paper.

The source is a woman aged 25 to 39 with Graves disease. Donor details come from another sample of the same person, matched by shared clones. This chain is built from TRBV6-1 and TRBJ1-2; the D gene identity is not certain. This specimen was peripheral blood mononuclear cells (PBMCs), taken at new diagnosis, from a patient treated with antithyroid drugs. The bases are TGTGCCGCGAAGCGGATTAACAGCGTCTATGGCTACACCTTC. This yields the protein CAAKRINSVYGYTF.